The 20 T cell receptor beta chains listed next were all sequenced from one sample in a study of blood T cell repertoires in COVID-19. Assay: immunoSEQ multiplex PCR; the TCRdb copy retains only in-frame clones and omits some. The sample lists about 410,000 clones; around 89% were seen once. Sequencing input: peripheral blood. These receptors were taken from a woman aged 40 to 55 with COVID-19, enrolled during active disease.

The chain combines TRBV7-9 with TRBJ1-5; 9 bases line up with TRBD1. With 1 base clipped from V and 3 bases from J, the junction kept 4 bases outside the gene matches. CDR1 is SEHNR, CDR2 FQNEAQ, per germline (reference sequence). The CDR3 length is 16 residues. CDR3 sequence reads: CASSLGTGEPNQPQHF. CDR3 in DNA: TGTGCCAGCAGCTTAGGGACAGGGGAGCCCAATCAGCCCCAGCATTTT.

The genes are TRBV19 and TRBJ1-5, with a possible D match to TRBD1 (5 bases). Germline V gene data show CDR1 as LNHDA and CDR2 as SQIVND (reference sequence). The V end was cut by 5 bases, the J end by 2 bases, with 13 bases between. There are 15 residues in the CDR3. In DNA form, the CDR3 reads TGTGCCAGTAGTTACCAGGGTGGGGGCAATCAGCCCCAGCATTTT. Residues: CASSYQGGGNQPQHF.

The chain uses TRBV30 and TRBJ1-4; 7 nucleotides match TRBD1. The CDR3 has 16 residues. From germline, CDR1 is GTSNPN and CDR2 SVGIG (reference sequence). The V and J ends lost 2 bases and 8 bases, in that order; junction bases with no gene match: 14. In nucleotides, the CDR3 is TGTGCCTGGAGTACTCCCGGGACAGTCTTTTGGGAAAAACTGTTTTTT. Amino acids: CAWSTPGTVFWEKLFF.

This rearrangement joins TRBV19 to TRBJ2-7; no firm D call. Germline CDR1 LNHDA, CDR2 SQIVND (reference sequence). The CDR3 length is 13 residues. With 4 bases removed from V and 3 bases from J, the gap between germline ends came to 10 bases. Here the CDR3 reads CASSSQASYEQYF. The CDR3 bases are TGTGCCAGTAGTAGCCAGGCAAGCTACGAGCAGTACTTC.

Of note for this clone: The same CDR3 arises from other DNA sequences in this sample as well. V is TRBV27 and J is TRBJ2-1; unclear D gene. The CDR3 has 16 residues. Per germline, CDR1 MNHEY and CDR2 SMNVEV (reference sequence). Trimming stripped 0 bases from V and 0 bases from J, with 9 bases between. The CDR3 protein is CASSLSGGSSYNEQFF. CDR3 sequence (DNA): TGTGCCAGCAGTTTATCTGGCGGAAGCTCCTACAATGAGCAGTTCTTC.

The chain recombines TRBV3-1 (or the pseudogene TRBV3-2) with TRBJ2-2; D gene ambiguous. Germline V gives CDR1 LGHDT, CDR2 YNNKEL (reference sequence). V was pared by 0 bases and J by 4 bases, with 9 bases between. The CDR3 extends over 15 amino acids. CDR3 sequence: CASSQEYRSTGELFF. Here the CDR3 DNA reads TGTGCCAGCAGCCAAGAGTACAGAAGCACCGGGGAGCTGTTTTTT.

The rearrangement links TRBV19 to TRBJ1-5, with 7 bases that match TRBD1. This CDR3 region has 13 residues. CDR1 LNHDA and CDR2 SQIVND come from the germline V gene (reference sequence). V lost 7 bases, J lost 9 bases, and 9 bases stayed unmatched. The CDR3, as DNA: TGTGCCAGTACCCCGACAGGGAACGCGCCCCAGCATTTT. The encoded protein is CASTPTGNAPQHF.

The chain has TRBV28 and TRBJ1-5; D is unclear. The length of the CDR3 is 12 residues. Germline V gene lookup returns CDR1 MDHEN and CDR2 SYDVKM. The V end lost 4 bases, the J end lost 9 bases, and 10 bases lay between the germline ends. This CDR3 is CASSSSGRPQHF. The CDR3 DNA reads TGTGCCAGCAGTTCCTCCGGGAGGCCCCAGCATTTT.

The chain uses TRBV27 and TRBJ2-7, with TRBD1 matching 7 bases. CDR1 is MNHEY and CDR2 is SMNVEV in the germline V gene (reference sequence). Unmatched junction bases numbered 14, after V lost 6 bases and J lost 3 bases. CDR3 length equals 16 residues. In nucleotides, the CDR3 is TGTGCCAGCAGGCTTCGCCCCGGGACAGCCATCTACGAGCAGTACTTC. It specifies CASRLRPGTAIYEQYF.

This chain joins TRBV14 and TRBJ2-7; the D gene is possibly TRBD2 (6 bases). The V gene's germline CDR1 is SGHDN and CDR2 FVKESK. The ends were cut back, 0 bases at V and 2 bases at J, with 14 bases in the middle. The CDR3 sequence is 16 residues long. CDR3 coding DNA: TGTGCCAGCAGCCAAGATCGGAGGGGCCGGACCTACGAGCAGTACTTC. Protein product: CASSQDRRGRTYEQYF.

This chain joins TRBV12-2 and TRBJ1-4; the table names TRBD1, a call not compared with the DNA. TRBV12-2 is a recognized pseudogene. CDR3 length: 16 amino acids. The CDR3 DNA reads TGTGCAAGTCGCTTAGTGACAGTCCTAGGCAATGAAAAACTGTTTTTT. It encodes CASRLVTVLGNEKLFF.

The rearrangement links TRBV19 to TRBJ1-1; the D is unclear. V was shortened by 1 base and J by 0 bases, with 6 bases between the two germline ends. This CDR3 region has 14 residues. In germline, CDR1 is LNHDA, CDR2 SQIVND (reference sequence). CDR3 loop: CASSIGQMNTEAFF. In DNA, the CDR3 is TGTGCCAGTAGTATAGGCCAGATGAACACTGAAGCTTTCTTT. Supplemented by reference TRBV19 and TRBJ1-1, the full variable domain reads DGGITQSPKYLFRKEGQNVTLSCEQNLNHDAMYWYRQDPGQGLRLIYYSQIVNDFQKGDIAEGYSVSREKKESFPLTVTSAQKNPTAFYLCASSIGQMNTEAFFGQGTRLTVV.

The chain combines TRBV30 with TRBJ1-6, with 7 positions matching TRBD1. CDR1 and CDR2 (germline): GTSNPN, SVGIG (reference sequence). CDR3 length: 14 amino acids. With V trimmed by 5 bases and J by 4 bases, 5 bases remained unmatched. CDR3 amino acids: CAWGGQRYNSPLHF. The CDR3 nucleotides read TGTGCCTGGGGGGGACAGCGTTATAATTCACCCCTCCACTTT.

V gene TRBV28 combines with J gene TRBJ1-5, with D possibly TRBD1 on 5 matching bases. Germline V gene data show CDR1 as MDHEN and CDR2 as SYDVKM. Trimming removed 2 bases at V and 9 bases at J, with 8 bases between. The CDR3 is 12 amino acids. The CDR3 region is CASSLAGRPQHF. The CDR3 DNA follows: TGTGCCAGCAGTTTAGCGGGGCGGCCCCAGCATTTT.

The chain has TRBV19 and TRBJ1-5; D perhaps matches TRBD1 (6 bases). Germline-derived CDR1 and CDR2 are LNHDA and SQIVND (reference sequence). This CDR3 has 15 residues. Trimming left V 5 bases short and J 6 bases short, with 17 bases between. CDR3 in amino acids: CASSDGTTFIQPQHF. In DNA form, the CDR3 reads TGTGCCAGTAGTGATGGGACAACATTCATTCAGCCCCAGCATTTT.

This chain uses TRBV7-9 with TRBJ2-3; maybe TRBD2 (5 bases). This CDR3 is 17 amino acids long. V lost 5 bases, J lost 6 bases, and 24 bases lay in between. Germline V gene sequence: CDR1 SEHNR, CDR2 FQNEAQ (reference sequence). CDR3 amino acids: CASSAVGSGALPDTQYF. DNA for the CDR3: TGTGCCAGCAGCGCCGTTGGGAGCGGTGCTCTCCCGGATACGCAGTATTTT.

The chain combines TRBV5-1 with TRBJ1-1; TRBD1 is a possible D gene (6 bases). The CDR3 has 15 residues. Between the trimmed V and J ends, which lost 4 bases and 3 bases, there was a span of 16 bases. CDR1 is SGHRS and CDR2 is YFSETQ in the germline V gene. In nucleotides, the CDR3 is TGCGCCAGCAGCCCTCAGACAGGCGGTTACACTGAAGCTTTCTTT. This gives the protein CASSPQTGGYTEAFF.

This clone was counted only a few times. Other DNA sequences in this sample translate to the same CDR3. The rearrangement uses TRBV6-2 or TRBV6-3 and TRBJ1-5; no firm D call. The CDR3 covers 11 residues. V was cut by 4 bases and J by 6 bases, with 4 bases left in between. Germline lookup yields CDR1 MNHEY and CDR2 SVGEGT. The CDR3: CASSSGQPQHF. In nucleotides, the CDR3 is TGTGCCAGCAGTTCGGGTCAGCCCCAGCATTTT.

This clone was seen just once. The CDR3 region is CSVDGSAGGSGYTF. CDR3 DNA sequence: TGCAGCGTTGATGGTTCGGCAGGGGGTAGTGGCTACACCTTC. J is TRBJ1-2 and V is TRBV29-1, with 7 bases fitting TRBD1. V gave up 3 bases and J gave up 7 bases; unmatched junction bases: 11. The length of the CDR3 is 14 residues. Germline CDR1 SQVTM, CDR2 ANQGSEA.

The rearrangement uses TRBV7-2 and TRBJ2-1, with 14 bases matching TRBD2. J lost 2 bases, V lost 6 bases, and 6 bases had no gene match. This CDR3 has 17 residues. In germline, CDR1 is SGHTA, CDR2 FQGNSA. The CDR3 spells CASRTSGRGSTYNEQFF. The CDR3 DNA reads TGTGCCAGCAGGACTAGCGGGAGGGGGAGCACCTACAATGAGCAGTTCTTC.